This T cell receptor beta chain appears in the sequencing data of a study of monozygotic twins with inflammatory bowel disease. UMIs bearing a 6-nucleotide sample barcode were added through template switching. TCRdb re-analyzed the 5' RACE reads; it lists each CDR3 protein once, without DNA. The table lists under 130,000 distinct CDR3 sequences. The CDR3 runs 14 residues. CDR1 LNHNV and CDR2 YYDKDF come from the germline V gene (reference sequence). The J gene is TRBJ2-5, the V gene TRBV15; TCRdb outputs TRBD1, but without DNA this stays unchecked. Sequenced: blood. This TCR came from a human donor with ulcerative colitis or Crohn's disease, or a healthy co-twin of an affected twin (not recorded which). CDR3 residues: CATKGQAGEETQYF.